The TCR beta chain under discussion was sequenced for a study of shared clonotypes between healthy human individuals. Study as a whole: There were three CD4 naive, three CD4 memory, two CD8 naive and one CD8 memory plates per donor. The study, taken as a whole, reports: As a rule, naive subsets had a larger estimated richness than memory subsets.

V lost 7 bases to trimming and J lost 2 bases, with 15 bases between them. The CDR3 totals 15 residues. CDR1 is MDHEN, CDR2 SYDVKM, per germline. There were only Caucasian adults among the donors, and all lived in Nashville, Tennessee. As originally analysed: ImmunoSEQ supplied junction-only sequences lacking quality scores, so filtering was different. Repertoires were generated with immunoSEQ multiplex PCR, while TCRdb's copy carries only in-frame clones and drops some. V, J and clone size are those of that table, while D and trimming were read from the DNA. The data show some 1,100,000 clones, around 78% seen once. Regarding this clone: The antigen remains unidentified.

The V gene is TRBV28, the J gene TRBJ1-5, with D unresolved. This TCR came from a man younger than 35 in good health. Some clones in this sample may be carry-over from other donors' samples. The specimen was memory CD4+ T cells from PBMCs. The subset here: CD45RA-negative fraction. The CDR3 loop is CASNLSAKGNQPQHF. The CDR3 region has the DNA TGTGCCAGCAATCTAAGCGCCAAGGGCAATCAGCCCCAGCATTTT. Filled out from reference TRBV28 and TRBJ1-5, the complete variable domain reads DVKVTQSSRYLVKRTGEKVFLECVQDMDHENMFWYRQDPGLGLRLIYFSYDVKMKEKGDIPEGYSVSREKKERFSLILESASTNQTSMYLCASNLSAKGNQPQHFGDGTRLSIL.